This paragraph covers one T cell receptor beta chain sequence. As yet, its antigen is unknown. Germline assignment: CDR1 SGHRS and CDR2 YFSETQ. V dropped 0 bases and J dropped 10; count of bases not matched to a gene: 10. The CDR3 spans 17 residues. The sample comes from a study of T cells in Graves' hyperthyroidism and ophthalmopathy. Authors of the study amplified TCR beta CDR3 regions from RNA transcripts. RT-PCR in the first round (using the HTBI primer set) targeted the TCR CDR3. MiXCR was run by TCRdb on the multiplex PCR reads, yielding one entry per CDR3 protein. The repertoire consists of around 450,000 distinct CDR3 sequences, with 15% to 18% occurring once and the leading ten covering over 12%. Newly diagnosed patients aged 18 to 65 had hyperthyroidism of under 2 months' duration. Study-level points and caveats: Within blood appeared most thyroid clonotypes that had expanded above 0.001. Model predictions of ophthalmopathy came a median approximately 6.8 months before onset.

The V gene is TRBV5-1, the J gene TRBJ2-1, with 13 positions matching TRBD2. Sequenced sample: blood. This receptor was taken from a woman between 18 and 30 years old with Graves' hyperthyroidism. CDR3 sequence: CASSLDPLAGGTEEQFF. The CDR3 nucleotides read TGCGCCAGCAGCTTGGACCCACTAGCGGGAGGGACCGAAGAGCAGTTCTTC.